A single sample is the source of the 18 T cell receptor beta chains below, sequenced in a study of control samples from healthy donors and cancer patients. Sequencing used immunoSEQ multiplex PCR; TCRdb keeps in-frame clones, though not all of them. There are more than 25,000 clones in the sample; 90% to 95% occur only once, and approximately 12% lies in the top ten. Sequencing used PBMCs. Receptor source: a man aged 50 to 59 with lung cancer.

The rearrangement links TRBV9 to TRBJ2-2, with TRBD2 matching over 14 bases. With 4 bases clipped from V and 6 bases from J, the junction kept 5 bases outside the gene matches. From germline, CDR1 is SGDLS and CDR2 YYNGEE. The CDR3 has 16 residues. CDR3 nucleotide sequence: TGTGCCAGCAGCCTGACTAGCGGGGGGGCCCCCGGGGAGCTGTTTTTT. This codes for CASSLTSGGAPGELFF.

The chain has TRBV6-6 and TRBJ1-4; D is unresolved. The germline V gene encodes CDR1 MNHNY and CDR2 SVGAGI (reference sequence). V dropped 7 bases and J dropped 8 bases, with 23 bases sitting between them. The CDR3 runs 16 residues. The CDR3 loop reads CASTHPGDLLGEKLFF. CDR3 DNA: TGTGCCAGCACCCACCCAGGTGACCTCCTTGGGGAAAAACTGTTTTTT.

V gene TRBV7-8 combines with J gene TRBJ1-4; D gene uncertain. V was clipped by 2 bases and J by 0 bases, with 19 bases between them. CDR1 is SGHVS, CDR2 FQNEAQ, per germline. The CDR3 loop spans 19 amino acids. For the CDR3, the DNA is TGTGCCAGCAGCTTAAGGGCAGTACGTGTTCCGGCAACTAATGAAAAACTGTTTTTT. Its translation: CASSLRAVRVPATNEKLFF.

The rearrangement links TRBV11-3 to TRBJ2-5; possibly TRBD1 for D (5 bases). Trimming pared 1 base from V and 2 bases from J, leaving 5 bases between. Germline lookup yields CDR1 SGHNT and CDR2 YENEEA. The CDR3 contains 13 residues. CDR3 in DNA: TGTGCCAGCAGCTTAGGACAGCAAGAGACCCAGTACTTC. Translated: CASSLGQQETQYF.

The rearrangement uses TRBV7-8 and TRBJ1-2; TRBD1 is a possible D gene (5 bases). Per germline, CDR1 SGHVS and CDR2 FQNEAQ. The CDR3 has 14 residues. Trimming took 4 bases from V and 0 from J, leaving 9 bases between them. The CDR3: CASSSTEANYGYTF. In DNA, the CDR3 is TGTGCCAGCAGCTCGACAGAAGCTAACTATGGCTACACCTTC.

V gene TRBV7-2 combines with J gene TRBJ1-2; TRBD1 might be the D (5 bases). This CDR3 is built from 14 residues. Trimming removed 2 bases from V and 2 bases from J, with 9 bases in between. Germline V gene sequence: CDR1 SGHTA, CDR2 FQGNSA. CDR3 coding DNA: TGTGCCAGCAGCTTAACGGGGGAGAACTATGGCTACACCTTC. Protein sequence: CASSLTGENYGYTF.

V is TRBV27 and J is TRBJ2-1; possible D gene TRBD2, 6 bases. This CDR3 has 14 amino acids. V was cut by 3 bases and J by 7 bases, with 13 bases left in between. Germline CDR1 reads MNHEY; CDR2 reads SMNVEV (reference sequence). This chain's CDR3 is CASSFTGRGNEQFF. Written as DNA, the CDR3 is TGTGCCAGCAGTTTTACCGGGAGAGGGAATGAGCAGTTCTTC.

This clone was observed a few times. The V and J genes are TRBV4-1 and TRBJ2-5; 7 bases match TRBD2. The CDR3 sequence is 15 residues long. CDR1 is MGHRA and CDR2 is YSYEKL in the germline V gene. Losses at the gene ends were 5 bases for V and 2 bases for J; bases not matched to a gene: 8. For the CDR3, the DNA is TGCGCCAGCAGCAAAAGCAGGACTAGTCAAGAGACCCAGTACTTC. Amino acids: CASSKSRTSQETQYF.

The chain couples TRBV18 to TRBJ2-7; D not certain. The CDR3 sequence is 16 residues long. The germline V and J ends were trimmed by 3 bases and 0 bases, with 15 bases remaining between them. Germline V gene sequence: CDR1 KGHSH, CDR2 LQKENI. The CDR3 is CASSPTTGRGSYEQYF. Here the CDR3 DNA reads TGTGCCAGCTCACCTACGACTGGGCGTGGCTCCTACGAGCAGTACTTC. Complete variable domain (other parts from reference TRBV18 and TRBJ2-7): NAGVMQNPRHLVRRRGQEARLRCSPMKGHSHVYWYRQLPEEGLKFMVYLQKENIIDESGMPKERFSAEFPKEGPSILRIQQVVRGDSAAYFCASSPTTGRGSYEQYFGPGTRLTVT.

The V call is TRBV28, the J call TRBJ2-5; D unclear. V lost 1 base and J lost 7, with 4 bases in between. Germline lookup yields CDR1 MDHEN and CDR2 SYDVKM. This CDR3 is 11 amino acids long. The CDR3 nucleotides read TGTGCCAGCAGTTTATATGGGACCCAGTACTTC. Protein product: CASSLYGTQYF.

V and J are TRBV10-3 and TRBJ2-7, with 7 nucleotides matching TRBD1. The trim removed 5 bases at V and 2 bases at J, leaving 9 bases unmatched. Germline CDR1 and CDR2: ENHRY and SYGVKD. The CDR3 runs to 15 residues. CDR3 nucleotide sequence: TGTGCCATCAGTCCCCAGGGGGAATCCACCTACGAGCAGTACTTC. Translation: CAISPQGESTYEQYF.

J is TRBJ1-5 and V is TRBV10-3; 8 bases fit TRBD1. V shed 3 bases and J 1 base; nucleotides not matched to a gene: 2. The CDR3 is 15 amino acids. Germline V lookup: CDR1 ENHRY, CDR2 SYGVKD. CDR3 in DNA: TGTGCCATCAGTGACGACAGGGGAAGCAATCAGCCCCAGCATTTT. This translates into CAISDDRGSNQPQHF.

The chain's CDR3 is CASSLDLAGGRETQYF. CDR3 in DNA: TGTGCCAGCAGCTTAGATCTAGCGGGGGGACGGGAGACCCAGTACTTC. The V and J genes are TRBV7-2 and TRBJ2-5; 11 bases agree with TRBD2. The CDR3 runs to 16 residues. Germline lookup yields CDR1 SGHTA and CDR2 FQGNSA. J was trimmed by 5 bases and V by 1 base; bases with no gene match: 6.

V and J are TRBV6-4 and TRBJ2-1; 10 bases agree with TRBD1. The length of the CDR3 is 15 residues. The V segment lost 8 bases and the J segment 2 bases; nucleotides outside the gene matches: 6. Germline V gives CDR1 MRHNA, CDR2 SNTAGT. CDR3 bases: TGTGCCAGCGGGTTCGGGACAGGGGCCTACAATGAGCAGTTCTTC. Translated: CASGFGTGAYNEQFF.

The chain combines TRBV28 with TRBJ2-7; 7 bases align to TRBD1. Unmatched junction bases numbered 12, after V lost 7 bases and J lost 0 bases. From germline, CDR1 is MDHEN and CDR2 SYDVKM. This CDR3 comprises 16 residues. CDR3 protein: CASTATGSRSSYEQYF. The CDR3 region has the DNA TGTGCCAGCACGGCGACAGGGTCCAGAAGCTCCTACGAGCAGTACTTC.

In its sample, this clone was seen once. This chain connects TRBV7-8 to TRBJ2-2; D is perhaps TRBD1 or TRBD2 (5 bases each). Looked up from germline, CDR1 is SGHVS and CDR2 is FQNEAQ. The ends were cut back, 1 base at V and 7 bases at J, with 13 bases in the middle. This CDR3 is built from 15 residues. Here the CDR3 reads CASSLETTGYGELFF. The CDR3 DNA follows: TGTGCCAGCAGCTTAGAGACTACAGGTTACGGGGAGCTGTTTTTT.

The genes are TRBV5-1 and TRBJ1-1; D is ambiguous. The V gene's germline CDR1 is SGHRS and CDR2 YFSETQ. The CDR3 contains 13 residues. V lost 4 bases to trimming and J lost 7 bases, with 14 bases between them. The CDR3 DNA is TGCGCCAGCAGCCGGAACCGGGAAATTGAAGCTTTCTTT. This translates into CASSRNREIEAFF.

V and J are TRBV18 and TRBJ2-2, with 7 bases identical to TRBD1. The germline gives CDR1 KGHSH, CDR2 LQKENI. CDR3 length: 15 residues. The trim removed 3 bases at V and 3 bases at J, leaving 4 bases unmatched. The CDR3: CASSPRDRDTGELFF. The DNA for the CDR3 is TGTGCCAGCTCACCTCGGGACAGAGACACCGGGGAGCTGTTTTTT. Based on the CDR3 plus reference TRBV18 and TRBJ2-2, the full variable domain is NAGVMQNPRHLVRRRGQEARLRCSPMKGHSHVYWYRQLPEEGLKFMVYLQKENIIDESGMPKERFSAEFPKEGPSILRIQQVVRGDSAAYFCASSPRDRDTGELFFGEGSRLTVL.